This TCR beta chain comes out of a study of beta chain features in type 1 diabetes. Study background: In all, around 110,000,000 sorted cells from all samples were analyzed.

Central memory, naive, regulatory and stem cell-like memory CD4+ cells were sorted by CD45RO/CCR7/CD25/CD127/CD95/CD27. Post-sort purity exceeded 95% for all sorted populations. Every isolated RNA sample was fully reverse transcribed, so sequencing captured expressed TCRB transcripts. Measured with immunoSEQ multiplex PCR; TCRdb has only the in-frame clones, and not every one. The top ten hold around 2.1% of the sample, which has about 45,000 clones, around 52% seen once. With 2 bases removed from V and 6 bases from J, the gap between germline ends came to 17 bases. The CDR3 runs 16 residues. The germline gives CDR1 LGHNA, CDR2 YSLEER.

The sequenced sample was Tregs from blood. This TCR came from a woman younger than 35 in good health. V usage is TRBV4-3 and J usage is TRBJ2-1, with D possibly being TRBD2 (6 bases). The CDR3 loop is CASSQRFSREVNEQFF. The DNA of the CDR3 is TGCGCCAGCAGCCAACGTTTCAGCAGGGAGGTCAATGAGCAGTTCTTC.